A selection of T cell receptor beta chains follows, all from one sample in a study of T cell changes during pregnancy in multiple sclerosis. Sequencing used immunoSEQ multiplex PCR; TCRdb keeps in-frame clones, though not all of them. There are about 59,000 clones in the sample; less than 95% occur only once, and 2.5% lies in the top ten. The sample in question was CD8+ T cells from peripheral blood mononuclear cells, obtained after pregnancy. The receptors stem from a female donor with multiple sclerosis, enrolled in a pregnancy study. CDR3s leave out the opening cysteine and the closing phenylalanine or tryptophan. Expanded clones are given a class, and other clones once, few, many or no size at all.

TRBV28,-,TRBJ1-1,ASSLYGGGVTEAF
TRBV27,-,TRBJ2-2,ASSLSVPVGELF
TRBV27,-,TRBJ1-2,ASGDRRDRLVYGYT
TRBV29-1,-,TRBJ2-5,SVDGTSGRARETQY
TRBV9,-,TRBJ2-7,ASSVGGVDEQY
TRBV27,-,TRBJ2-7,ASSLSGGGYEQY
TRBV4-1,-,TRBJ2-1,ASSQDQVTYNEQF
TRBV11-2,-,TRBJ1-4,ASSLTGGHQLF
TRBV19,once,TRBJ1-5,ASSGTGGDFGNQPQH
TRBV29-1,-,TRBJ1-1,SGTGGESFMPEAF
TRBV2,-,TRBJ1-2,ASMYARDRYYGYT
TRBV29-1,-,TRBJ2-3,SVERGGKDTQY
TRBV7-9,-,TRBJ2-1,ASSPPRDSNYNEQF
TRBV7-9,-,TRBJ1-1,ASGGGVNTEAF
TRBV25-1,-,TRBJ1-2,AVRANYGYT
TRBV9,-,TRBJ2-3,ASSVESRPSTDTQY
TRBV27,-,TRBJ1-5,ASKRKGVGNQPQH
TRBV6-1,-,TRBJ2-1,ASSEGDRGEQF
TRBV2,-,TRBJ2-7,ASSETTSGSHEQY
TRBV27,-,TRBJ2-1,ASNPLESGTSAFSQF
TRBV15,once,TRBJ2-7,ATSITGTASYEQY
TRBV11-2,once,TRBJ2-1,ASSLPYSSGNHNEQF
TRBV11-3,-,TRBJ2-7,ASSSGVSYEQY
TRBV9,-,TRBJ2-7,ASSVGAGHYEQY
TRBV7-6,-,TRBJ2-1,ASSSSGIVSEQF
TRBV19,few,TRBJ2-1,ASSPTGGPFNEQF
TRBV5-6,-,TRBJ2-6,ASSLPGQLPSGANVLT
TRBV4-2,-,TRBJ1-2,ASSQEVKMTAGGVENGYT